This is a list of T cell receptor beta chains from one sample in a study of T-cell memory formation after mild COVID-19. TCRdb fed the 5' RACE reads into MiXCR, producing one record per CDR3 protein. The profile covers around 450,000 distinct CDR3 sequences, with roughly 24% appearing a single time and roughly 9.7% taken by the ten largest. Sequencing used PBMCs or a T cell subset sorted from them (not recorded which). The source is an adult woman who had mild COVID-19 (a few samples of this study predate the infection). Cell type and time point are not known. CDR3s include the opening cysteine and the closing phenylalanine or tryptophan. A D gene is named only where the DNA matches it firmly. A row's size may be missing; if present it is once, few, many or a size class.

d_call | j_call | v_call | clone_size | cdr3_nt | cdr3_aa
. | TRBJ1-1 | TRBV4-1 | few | TGCGCCAGCAGCCAAGAAAAGGGAGCGGACACTGAAGCTTTCTTT | CASSQEKGADTEAFF
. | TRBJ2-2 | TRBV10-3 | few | TGTGCCATCAGAAACGGGGAGCTGTTTTTT | CAIRNGELFF
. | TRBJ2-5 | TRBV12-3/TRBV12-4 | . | TGTGCCAGCAGCGATTCCGCGGAAGAGACCCAGTACTTC | CASSDSAEETQYF
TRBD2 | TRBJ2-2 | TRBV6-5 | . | TGTGCCAGCAGTTTCGGGACTAGCGGGAGCTATTCCGGGGAGCTGTTTTTT | CASSFGTSGSYSGELFF
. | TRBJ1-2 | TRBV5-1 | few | TGCGCCAGCAGCTTGGAGGGGAGCAGCTCCTACACCTTC | CASSLEGSSSYTF
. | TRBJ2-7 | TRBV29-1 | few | TGCAGCGCTCGGGCCAACTTGAACCACGAGCAGTACTTC | CSARANLNHEQYF
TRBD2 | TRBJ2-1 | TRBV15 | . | TGTGCCACCAGCAGAGATCTTTCACGGGAGGACAATGAGCAGTTCTTC | CATSRDLSREDNEQFF
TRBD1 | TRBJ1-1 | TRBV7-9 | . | TGTGCCAGCAGCTTGTGGATCGGCGGGACAGGGTTGATGGACACTGAAGCTTTCTTT | CASSLWIGGTGLMDTEAFF
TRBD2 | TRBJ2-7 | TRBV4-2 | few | TGTGCCAGCAGCCAAGACTCGCGGGGGACCTACGAGCAGTACTTC | CASSQDSRGTYEQYF
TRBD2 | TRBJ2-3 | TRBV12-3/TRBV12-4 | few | TGTGCCAGCAGACCGCTTACGGGGGGGGCCGGAGATACGCAGTATTTT | CASRPLTGGAGDTQYF
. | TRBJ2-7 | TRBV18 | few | TGTGCCAGCTCAGGACAGCGGGCCTACGAGCAGTACTTC | CASSGQRAYEQYF
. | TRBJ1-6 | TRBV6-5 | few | TGTGCCAGCAAAGGACAAGGGGTCGGTAATTCACCCCTCCACTTT | CASKGQGVGNSPLHF
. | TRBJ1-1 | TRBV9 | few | TGTGCCAGCAGCGTAGGTGACAGCTTGAACACTGAAGCTTTCTTT | CASSVGDSLNTEAFF
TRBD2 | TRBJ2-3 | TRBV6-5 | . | TGTGCCAGCAGTAGCGGGGGGGCACTGGCAGATACGCAGTATTTT | CASSSGGALADTQYF
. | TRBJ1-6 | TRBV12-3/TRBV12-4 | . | TGTGCCAGCAGTTTGGTCGCGCTCGGGAATTCACCCCTCCACTTT | CASSLVALGNSPLHF
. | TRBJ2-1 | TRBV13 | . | TGTGCCAGCAGCTTAGGCGGCGGGGCTGCCTACAATGAGCAGTTCTTC | CASSLGGGAAYNEQFF
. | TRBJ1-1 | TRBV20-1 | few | TGCAGTGCTGTAGGGGGGAACACTGAAGCTTTCTTT | CSAVGGNTEAFF
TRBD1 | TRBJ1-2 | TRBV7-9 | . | TGTGCCAGCAGCTTCAACCATGACAGGGGGCAGGGAGGCTACACCTTC | CASSFNHDRGQGGYTF
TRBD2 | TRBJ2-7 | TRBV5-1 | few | TGCGCCAGCAGCTTGGGAGCGGGGGGATTTGGCGAGCAGTACTTC | CASSLGAGGFGEQYF
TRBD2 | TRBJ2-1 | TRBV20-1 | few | TGCAGTGCTAGGGGAGGACTAGCCTACAATGAGCAGTTCTTC | CSARGGLAYNEQFF
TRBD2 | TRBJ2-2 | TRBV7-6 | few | TGTGCCAGCAGCGGCCACAGGGGAGGAGAACTAGCGGGCCGAGATACCGGGGAGCTGTTTTTT | CASSGHRGGELAGRDTGELFF
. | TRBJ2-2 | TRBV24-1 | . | TGTGCCACCAGTGGACGGGACACCGGGGAGCTGTTTTTT | CATSGRDTGELFF
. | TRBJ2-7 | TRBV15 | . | TGTGCCACCAGCAGAGAGCCGGGATTAGGAAACGAGCAGTACTTC | CATSREPGLGNEQYF
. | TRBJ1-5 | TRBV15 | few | TGTGCCACCAGCAGAGAAGGGGTTAGCAATCAGCCCCAGCATTTT | CATSREGVSNQPQHF
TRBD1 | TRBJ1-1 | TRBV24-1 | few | TGTGCCACCCCGGACAGGCGGACGCCCGTGAACACTGAAGCTTTCTTT | CATPDRRTPVNTEAFF
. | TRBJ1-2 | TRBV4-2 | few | TGTGCCAGCAGCCGAGGACGGAGGTTGGATGGCTACACCTTC | CASSRGRRLDGYTF
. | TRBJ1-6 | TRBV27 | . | TGTGCCAGCAGTTTCAACAGAGACTCACCCCTCCACTTT | CASSFNRDSPLHF
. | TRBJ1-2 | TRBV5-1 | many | TGCGCCAGCAGCTTGGCCAGTGGGGCAGACAACTATGGCTACACCTTC | CASSLASGADNYGYTF
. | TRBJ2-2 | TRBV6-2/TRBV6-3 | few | TGTGCCAGTGGCCCCCTACCCGGGGAGCTGTTTTTT | CASGPLPGELFF
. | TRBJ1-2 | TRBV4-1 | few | TGCGCCAGCAGCCAACGTCGCGGGGATAACTATGGCTACACCTTC | CASSQRRGDNYGYTF
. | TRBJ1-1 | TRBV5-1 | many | TGCGCCAGCAGCTCCCCAGGGACCCTTGAAGCTTTCTTT | CASSSPGTLEAFF
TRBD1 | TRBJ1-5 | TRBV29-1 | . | TGCAGCGCTCAGACAGGGGATCAGCCCCAGCATTTT | CSAQTGDQPQHF
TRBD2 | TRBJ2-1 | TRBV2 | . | TGTGCCAGCAGTCCTAAGCGGGAGAGGGGGTACAATGAGCAGTTCTTC | CASSPKRERGYNEQFF
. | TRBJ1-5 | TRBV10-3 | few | TGTGCCACACAAGAGACAGAATATAGCAATCAGCCCCAGCATTTT | CATQETEYSNQPQHF
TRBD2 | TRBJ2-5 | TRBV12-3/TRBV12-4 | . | TGTGCCAGCACCCCCCTAGGACTAGGCCAAGAGACCCAGTACTTC | CASTPLGLGQETQYF
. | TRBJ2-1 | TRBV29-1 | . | TGCAGCGTTGCCTTCTCGCGGGGGGACAGGGCGCGGTGGCAGTTCTTC | CSVAFSRGDRARWQFF
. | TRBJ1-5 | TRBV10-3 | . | TGTGCCATCAGTGAGACAGTTTCGAATCAGCCCCAGCATTTT | CAISETVSNQPQHF